What follows are 27 T cell receptor beta chains derived from one specimen sequenced in a study of cytomegalovirus exposure and HLA in healthy donors. The PCR was carried out with 60 Vbeta primers and 13 Jbeta primers. The assay was immunoSEQ multiplex PCR, and TCRdb's table has in-frame clones only and misses some. The table for this sample gives tens of thousands of clones. Sequencing was performed on PBMCs. All receptors come from a woman aged 40-49 years in good health and CMV-seropositive.

The chain recombines TRBV7-9 with TRBJ2-7, with a tentative D call TRBD2 (6 bases). Trimming left V 1 base short and J 9 bases short, with 10 bases between. This CDR3 spans 12 amino acids. Germline V gene lookup returns CDR1 SEHNR and CDR2 FQNEAQ (reference sequence). CDR3 coding DNA: TGTGCCAGCAGCTTAGTTCCGGGAGCGCAGTACTTC. This sequence encodes CASSLVPGAQYF.

This sequence joins TRBV18 and TRBJ2-7; 7 positions agree with TRBD1. This CDR3 contains 14 residues. CDR1 is KGHSH and CDR2 is LQKENI in the germline V gene. V dropped 4 bases and J dropped 5; count of bases not matched to a gene: 8. The CDR3 region is CASSLLTGSDEQYF. CDR3 nucleotide sequence: TGTGCCAGCTCACTCTTGACAGGGAGCGACGAGCAGTACTTC. The full variable domain, its missing parts supplied by reference TRBV18 and TRBJ2-7, is NAGVMQNPRHLVRRRGQEARLRCSPMKGHSHVYWYRQLPEEGLKFMVYLQKENIIDESGMPKERFSAEFPKEGPSILRIQQVVRGDSAAYFCASSLLTGSDEQYFGPGTRLTVT.

The V and J genes are TRBV7-2 and TRBJ2-2, with D tentatively TRBD2 (5 bases). Trimming stripped 6 bases from V and 7 bases from J, with 12 bases between. Germline CDR1 and CDR2: SGHTA and FQGNSA. There are 13 residues in the CDR3. DNA of the CDR3: TGTGCCAGCAGAGACCTGGGGAGCGGGGAGCTGTTTTTT. The encoded protein is CASRDLGSGELFF.

The chain has TRBV28 and TRBJ2-1; D is undetermined. The CDR3 has 11 residues. Germline V gene lookup returns CDR1 MDHEN and CDR2 SYDVKM. Deletions cut 3 bases from V and 10 bases from J, with 7 bases between. CDR3 bases: TGTGCCAGCAGTTTGTCAACAGAGCAGTTCTTC. Protein product: CASSLSTEQFF.

The V and J genes are TRBV19 and TRBJ1-5; the D gene is possibly TRBD1 (6 bases). CDR3 size: 16 residues. The germline V gene has CDR1 LNHDA and CDR2 SQIVND (reference sequence). V was trimmed by 5 bases and J by 2 bases, leaving 16 bases between them. The CDR3 sequence: CASSLRGQRGNQPQHF. The CDR3 nucleotides read TGTGCCAGTAGTCTGCGAGGACAGCGAGGCAATCAGCCCCAGCATTTT.

The rearrangement links TRBV5-1 to TRBJ1-1; TRBD1 matches 11 bases. The junction had 8 bases not matched to a gene; V was cut back by 2 bases and J by 2 bases. The germline CDR1 and CDR2 sequences are SGHRS and YFSETQ. The CDR3 contains 17 residues. In DNA form, the CDR3 reads TGCGCCAGCAGCTTACGAGGGACAGGGGGTAGAAACACTGAAGCTTTCTTT. It yields the protein CASSLRGTGGRNTEAFF.

The V and J genes are TRBV9 and TRBJ2-3; unclear D gene. Germline V gene sequence: CDR1 SGDLS, CDR2 YYNGEE. The CDR3 is 14 amino acids. Trimming cost V 2 bases and J 6 bases, with 13 bases left between them. DNA of the CDR3: TGTGCCAGCAGCGTCATCGCCCAGTTTGATACGCAGTATTTT. This gives the protein CASSVIAQFDTQYF.

The chain joins TRBV5-1 to TRBJ2-5; D call uncertain. The germline V and J ends were trimmed by 1 base and 1 base, with 5 bases remaining between them. Germline loops: CDR1 SGHRS, CDR2 YFSETQ. This CDR3 is built from 13 residues. The CDR3 is CASSLTVQETQYF. CDR3 nucleotide sequence: TGCGCCAGCAGCTTGACAGTCCAAGAGACCCAGTACTTC.

V is TRBV12-2 and J is TRBJ2-7; the table's D call, TRBD2, was not checked against the DNA. TRBV12-2 counts as a pseudogene. This CDR3 is 12 amino acids long. The CDR3 is CASGTSGYEQYF. The CDR3 DNA is TGTGCAAGTGGGACTAGCGGATACGAGCAGTACTTC.

The chain recombines TRBV18 with TRBJ1-2, with 8 bases aligning to TRBD1. The V segment lost 4 bases and the J segment 2 bases; nucleotides outside the gene matches: 3. The germline CDR1 and CDR2 sequences are KGHSH and LQKENI. The CDR3 contains 14 residues. The CDR3 region has the DNA TGTGCCAGCTCACAGCAGGGGGCGAACTATGGCTACACCTTC. Translating it yields CASSQQGANYGYTF.

The V gene is TRBV7-2, the J gene TRBJ2-5; the match to TRBD2 covers 8 bases. V shed 0 bases, J shed 4 bases, and the junction held 4 bases outside the gene matches. The CDR3 covers 15 residues. The germline V gene has CDR1 SGHTA and CDR2 FQGNSA. CDR3 residues: CASSLASGSRETQYF. CDR3 in DNA: TGTGCCAGCAGCTTAGCGAGCGGGAGCAGAGAGACCCAGTACTTC.

The genes are TRBV5-6 and TRBJ2-7; weak D call: TRBD2 (6 bases). Germline loops: CDR1 SGHDT, CDR2 YYEEEE. This CDR3 is built from 18 residues. Trimming left V 0 bases short and J 1 base short, with 20 bases between. CDR3 coding DNA: TGTGCCAGCAGCTTGGTTGGAGGGGTAAATTTCGGATCCTACGAGCAGTACTTC. Translating it yields CASSLVGGVNFGSYEQYF. Using reference TRBV5-6 and TRBJ2-7 for the parts outside the CDR3, the full variable domain is DAGVTQSPTHLIKTRGQQVTLRCSPKSGHDTVSWYQQALGQGPQFIFQYYEEEERQRGNFPDRFSGHQFPNYSSELNVNALLLGDSALYLCASSLVGGVNFGSYEQYFGPGTRLTVT.

This chain links TRBV11-2 with TRBJ2-5; weak D call: TRBD1 (6 bases). Germline CDR1 reads SGHAT; CDR2 reads FQNNGV. The CDR3 is 13 residues long. V was clipped by 6 bases and J by 5 bases, with 13 bases between them. Here the CDR3 reads CASRLQGLETQYF. CDR3 in DNA: TGTGCCAGCAGATTACAGGGTCTCGAGACCCAGTACTTC.

V usage is TRBV2 and J usage is TRBJ1-2; D is uncertain. The CDR3 runs 14 residues. The germline V gene encodes CDR1 SNHLY and CDR2 FYNNEI. Trimming cost V 3 bases and J 8 bases, with 16 bases left between them. The CDR3 nucleotides are TGTGCCAGCAGTGACAGGCAGCGGAGGATAGGCTACACCTTC. This gives the protein CASSDRQRRIGYTF. The full variable domain, its missing parts supplied by reference TRBV2 and TRBJ1-2, is EPEVTQTPSHQVTQMGQEVILRCVPISNHLYFYWYRQILGQKVEFLVSFYNNEISEKSEIFDDQFSVERPDGSNFTLKIRSTKLEDSAMYFCASSDRQRRIGYTFGSGTRLTVV.

V and J are TRBV6-5 and TRBJ1-3, with D hard to call. The CDR3 is 15 amino acids. V was shortened by 2 bases and J by 0 bases, with 8 bases between the two germline ends. In germline, CDR1 is MNHEY, CDR2 SVGAGI. CDR3 nucleotides: TGTGCCAGCAGTTACCAGGTGTCCTCTGGAAACACCATATATTTT. Its translation is CASSYQVSSGNTIYF.

The V call is TRBV7-3, the J call TRBJ1-1; TRBD1 aligns across 7 bases. CDR3 size: 13 residues. Germline values: CDR1 SGHTA, CDR2 FQGTGA. With 8 bases clipped from V and 4 bases from J, the junction kept 7 bases outside the gene matches. The CDR3 protein is CASSETGFTEAFF. In nucleotides, the CDR3 is TGTGCCAGCTCCGAGACAGGGTTCACTGAAGCTTTCTTT. The entire variable domain, with the rest obtained from reference TRBV7-3 and TRBJ1-1, is as follows: GAGVSQTPSNKVTEKGKYVELRCDPISGHTALYWYRQSLGQGPEFLIYFQGTGAADDSGLPNDRFFAVRPEGSVSTLKIQRTERGDSAVYLCASSETGFTEAFFGQGTRLTVV.

The CDR3 DNA sequence: TGCGCCAGCAGCCAAGTTTTAGGCAATCAGCCCCAGCATTTT. Encoded protein: CASSQVLGNQPQHF. The chain carries TRBV4-1 and TRBJ1-5; D gene unclear. The CDR3 covers 14 residues. Germline-derived CDR1 and CDR2 are MGHRA and YSYEKL. The V gene lost 1 base and the J gene lost 2 bases, with 6 bases spanning the gap.

The chain has TRBV4-2 and TRBJ1-2; TRBD1 might be the D (6 bases). V shed 8 bases and J shed 2 bases, with 15 bases lying between them. CDR1 is LGHNA, CDR2 YNFKEQ, per germline. The CDR3 contains 14 residues. CDR3 residues: CASSGTNGNYGYTF. The CDR3 DNA sequence: TGTGCCAGCTCCGGGACAAACGGGAACTATGGCTACACCTTC.

The chain has TRBV29-1 and TRBJ1-2; D remains unclear. This CDR3 region has 12 residues. Per the germline V gene, CDR1 is SQVTM and CDR2 is ANQGSEA. V was cut by 6 bases and J by 4 bases, with 12 bases left in between. CDR3 in amino acids: CSVSRSAYGYTF. CDR3 sequence (DNA): TGCAGCGTCTCCCGGTCCGCCTATGGCTACACCTTC.

The rearrangement links TRBV27 to TRBJ2-1; D remains ambiguous. Germline V lookup: CDR1 MNHEY, CDR2 SMNVEV (reference sequence). The CDR3 contains 15 residues. Trimming took off 5 bases at V and 0 bases at J, with 11 bases between the two ends. CDR3 sequence (DNA): TGTGCCAGCAGTCCTGCTTCGGGCTCCTACAATGAGCAGTTCTTC. Its translation is CASSPASGSYNEQFF.

The V and J genes are TRBV5-1 and TRBJ2-3, with TRBD1 matching 7 bases. Germline CDR1 SGHRS, CDR2 YFSETQ. This CDR3 spans 14 amino acids. V was clipped by 5 bases and J by 1 base; unmatched bases: 4. CDR3: CASRTGTGTDTQYF. The CDR3 region has the DNA TGCGCCAGCAGAACCGGGACAGGCACAGATACGCAGTATTTT.

This sequence joins TRBV30 and TRBJ1-1, with TRBD1 identical over 12 bases. The CDR3 is 17 residues long. V dropped 0 bases and J dropped 5; count of bases not matched to a gene: 10. Germline-derived CDR1 and CDR2 are GTSNPN and SVGIG (reference sequence). CDR3 in amino acids: CAWSVRDRGLRGTEAFF. The CDR3 DNA is TGTGCCTGGAGTGTCCGGGACAGGGGGCTTCGGGGAACTGAAGCTTTCTTT.

The chain combines TRBV27 with TRBJ2-7, with 9 bases identical to TRBD2. With V trimmed by 6 bases and J by 2 bases, 8 bases remained unmatched. This CDR3 comprises 15 residues. Germline lookup yields CDR1 MNHEY and CDR2 SMNVEV (reference sequence). The CDR3 DNA follows: TGTGCCAGCAGGGCCCCGACTAGCGGAACCTACGAGCAGTACTTC. This encodes CASRAPTSGTYEQYF.

This clone is labeled medium-sized based on frequency. This sequence joins TRBV19 and TRBJ2-1, with D possibly being TRBD2 (6 bases). This CDR3 spans 15 amino acids. CDR1 and CDR2 from the germline V gene are LNHDA and SQIVND (reference sequence). V was trimmed by 3 bases and J by 7 bases, leaving 16 bases between them. The CDR3 loop reads CASSIGSLEVNEQFF. For the CDR3, the DNA is TGTGCCAGTAGTATCGGGAGTCTAGAGGTAAATGAGCAGTTCTTC.

This chain links TRBV18 with TRBJ2-3; D is unresolved. The CDR3 totals 14 residues. V shed 3 bases and J shed 0 bases, with 7 bases lying between them. Germline V lookup: CDR1 KGHSH, CDR2 LQKENI. Written as DNA, the CDR3 is TGTGCCAGCTCACCTCTGGCCAGCACAGATACGCAGTATTTT. Its protein is CASSPLASTDTQYF.

The chain employs TRBV18 and TRBJ2-5; 8 nucleotides line up with TRBD1. V dropped 5 bases and J dropped 0; count of bases not matched to a gene: 5. Germline values: CDR1 KGHSH, CDR2 LQKENI. This CDR3 is 15 amino acids long. Here the CDR3 DNA reads TGTGCCAGCTCAGCCCGGGACAGGCACCAAGAGACCCAGTACTTC. Protein product: CASSARDRHQETQYF. The variable domain in full, with the rest retrieved from reference TRBV18 and TRBJ2-5, is NAGVMQNPRHLVRRRGQEARLRCSPMKGHSHVYWYRQLPEEGLKFMVYLQKENIIDESGMPKERFSAEFPKEGPSILRIQQVVRGDSAAYFCASSARDRHQETQYFGPGTRLLVL.

This rearrangement joins TRBV18 to TRBJ2-3; D possibly corresponds to TRBD2 (5 bases). Germline V lookup: CDR1 KGHSH, CDR2 LQKENI. The CDR3 is made up of 14 amino acids. Trimming shortened V by 3 bases and J by 2 bases, and 9 bases separated the two germline ends. The DNA for the CDR3 is TGTGCCAGCTCACCGGGGAGCCCCACAGATACGCAGTATTTT. It codes for CASSPGSPTDTQYF.